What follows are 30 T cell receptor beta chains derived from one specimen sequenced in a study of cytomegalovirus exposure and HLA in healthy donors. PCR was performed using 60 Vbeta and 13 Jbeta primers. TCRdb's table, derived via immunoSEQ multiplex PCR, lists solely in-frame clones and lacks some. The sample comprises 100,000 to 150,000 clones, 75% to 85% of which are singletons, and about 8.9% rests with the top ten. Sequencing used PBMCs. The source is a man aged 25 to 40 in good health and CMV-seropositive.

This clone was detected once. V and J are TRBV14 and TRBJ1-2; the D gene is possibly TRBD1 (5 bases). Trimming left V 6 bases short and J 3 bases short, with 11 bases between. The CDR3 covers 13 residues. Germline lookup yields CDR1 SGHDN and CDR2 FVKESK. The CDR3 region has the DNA TGTGCCAGCAGTCGAGGCAGGGACTATGGCTACACCTTC. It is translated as CASSRGRDYGYTF.

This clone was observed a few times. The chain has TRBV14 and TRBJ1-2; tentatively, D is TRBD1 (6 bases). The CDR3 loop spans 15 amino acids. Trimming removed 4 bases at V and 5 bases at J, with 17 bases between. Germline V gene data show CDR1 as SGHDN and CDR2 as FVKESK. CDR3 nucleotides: TGTGCCAGCAGCCCGGACAGTCTTGAATATTATGGCTACACCTTC. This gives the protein CASSPDSLEYYGYTF.

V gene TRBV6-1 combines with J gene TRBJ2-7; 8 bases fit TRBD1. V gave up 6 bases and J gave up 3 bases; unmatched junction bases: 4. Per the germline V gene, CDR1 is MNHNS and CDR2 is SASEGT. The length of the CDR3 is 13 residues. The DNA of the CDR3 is TGTGCCAGCAGCACAACAGGGGGCTACGAGCAGTACTTC. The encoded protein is CASSTTGGYEQYF.

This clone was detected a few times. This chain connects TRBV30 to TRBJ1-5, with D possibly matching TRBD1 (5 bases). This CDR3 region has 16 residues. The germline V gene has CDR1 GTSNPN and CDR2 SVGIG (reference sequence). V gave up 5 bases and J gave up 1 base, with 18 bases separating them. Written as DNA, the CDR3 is TGTGCCTGGGGTAGGGATACACGACAGAGCAATCAGCCCCAGCATTTT. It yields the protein CAWGRDTRQSNQPQHF.

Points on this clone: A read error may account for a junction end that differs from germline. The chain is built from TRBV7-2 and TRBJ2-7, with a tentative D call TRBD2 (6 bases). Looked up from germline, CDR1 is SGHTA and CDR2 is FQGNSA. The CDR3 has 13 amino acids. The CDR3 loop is CASSPTSSHEQYF. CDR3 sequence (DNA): TGTGCCAGCAGCCCCACTAGCTCCCACGAGCAGTACTTC.

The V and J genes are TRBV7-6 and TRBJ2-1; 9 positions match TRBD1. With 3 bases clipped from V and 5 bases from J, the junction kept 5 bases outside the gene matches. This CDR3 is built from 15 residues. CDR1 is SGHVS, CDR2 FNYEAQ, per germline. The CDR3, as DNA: TGTGCCAGCAGCTTGGGACAGGGTTTCCACAATGAGCAGTTCTTC. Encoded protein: CASSLGQGFHNEQFF.

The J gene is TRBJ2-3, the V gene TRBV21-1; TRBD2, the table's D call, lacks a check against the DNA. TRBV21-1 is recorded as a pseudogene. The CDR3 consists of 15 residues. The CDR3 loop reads CASIKTLVASDTQYF. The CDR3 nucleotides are TGTGCCAGCATTAAAACGCTAGTGGCGTCGGATACGCAGTATTTT.

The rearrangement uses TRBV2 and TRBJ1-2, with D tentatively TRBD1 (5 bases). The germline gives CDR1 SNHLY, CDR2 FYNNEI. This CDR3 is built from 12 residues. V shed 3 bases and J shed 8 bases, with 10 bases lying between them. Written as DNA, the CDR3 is TGTGCCAGCAGTGACCCCAGGGAAGGCTACACCTTC. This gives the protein CASSDPREGYTF. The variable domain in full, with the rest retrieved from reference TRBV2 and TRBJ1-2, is EPEVTQTPSHQVTQMGQEVILRCVPISNHLYFYWYRQILGQKVEFLVSFYNNEISEKSEIFDDQFSVERPDGSNFTLKIRSTKLEDSAMYFCASSDPREGYTFGSGTRLTVV.

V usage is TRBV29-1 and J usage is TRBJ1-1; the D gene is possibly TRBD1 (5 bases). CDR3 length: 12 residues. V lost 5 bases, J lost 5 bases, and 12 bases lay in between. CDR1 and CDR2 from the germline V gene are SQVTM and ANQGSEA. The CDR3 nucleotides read TGCAGCGTTCTGAGGGGAGGGACTGAAGCTTTCTTT. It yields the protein CSVLRGGTEAFF.

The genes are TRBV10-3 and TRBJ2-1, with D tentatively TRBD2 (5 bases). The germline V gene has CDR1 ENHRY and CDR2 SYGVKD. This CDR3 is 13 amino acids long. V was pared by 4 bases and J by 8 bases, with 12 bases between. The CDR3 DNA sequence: TGTGCCATCAGTGTGCCCGGGGTCGATGAGCAGTTCTTC. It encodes CAISVPGVDEQFF.

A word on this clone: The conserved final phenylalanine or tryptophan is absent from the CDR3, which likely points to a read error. CDR3 DNA: TGTGCCAGCTCACCAGGGTGGGACACTGAAGCTTTCCTT. It encodes CASSPGWDTEAFL. The chain joins TRBV18 to TRBJ1-1; D remains unclear. From germline, CDR1 is KGHSH and CDR2 LQKENI. The V gene lost 2 bases and the J gene lost 3 bases, with 7 bases spanning the gap. This CDR3 comprises 13 residues.

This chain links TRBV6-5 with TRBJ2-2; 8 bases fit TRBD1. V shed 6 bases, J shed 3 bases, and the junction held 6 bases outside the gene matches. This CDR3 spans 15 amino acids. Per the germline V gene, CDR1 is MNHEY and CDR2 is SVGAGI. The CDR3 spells CASRQPGQDTGELFF. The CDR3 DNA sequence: TGTGCCAGCAGACAACCGGGACAGGACACCGGGGAGCTGTTTTTT.

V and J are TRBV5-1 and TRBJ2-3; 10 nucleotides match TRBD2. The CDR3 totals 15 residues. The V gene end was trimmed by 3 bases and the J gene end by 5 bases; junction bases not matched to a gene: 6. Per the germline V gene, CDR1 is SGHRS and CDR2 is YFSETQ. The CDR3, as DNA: TGCGCCAGCAGCTCAGCGGGGGGGAGTGGAGATACGCAGTATTTT. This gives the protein CASSSAGGSGDTQYF.

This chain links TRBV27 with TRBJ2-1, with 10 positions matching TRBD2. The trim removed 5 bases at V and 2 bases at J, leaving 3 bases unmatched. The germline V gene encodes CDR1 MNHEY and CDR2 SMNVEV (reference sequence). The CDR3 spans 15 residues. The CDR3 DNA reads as TGTGCCAGCAGTCGGACTAGCGGTGCCTACAATGAGCAGTTCTTC. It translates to CASSRTSGAYNEQFF.

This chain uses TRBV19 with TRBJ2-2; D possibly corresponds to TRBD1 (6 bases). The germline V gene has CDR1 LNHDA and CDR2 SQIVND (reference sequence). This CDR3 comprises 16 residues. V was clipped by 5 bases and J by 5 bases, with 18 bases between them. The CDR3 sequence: CASSGQLRRRTGELFF. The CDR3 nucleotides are TGTGCCAGTAGTGGACAGTTAAGGCGAAGAACCGGGGAGCTGTTTTTT.

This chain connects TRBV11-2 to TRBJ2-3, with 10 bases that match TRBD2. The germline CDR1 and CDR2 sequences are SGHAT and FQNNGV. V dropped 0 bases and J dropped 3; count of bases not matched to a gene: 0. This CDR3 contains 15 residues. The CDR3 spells CASSLEGLATDTQYF. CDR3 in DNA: TGTGCCAGCAGCTTAGAGGGACTAGCGACAGATACGCAGTATTTT. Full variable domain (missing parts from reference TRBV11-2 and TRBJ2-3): EAGVAQSPRYKIIEKRQSVAFWCNPISGHATLYWYQQILGQGPKLLIQFQNNGVVDDSQLPKDRFSAERLKGVDSTLKIQPAKLEDSAVYLCASSLEGLATDTQYFGPGTRLTVL.

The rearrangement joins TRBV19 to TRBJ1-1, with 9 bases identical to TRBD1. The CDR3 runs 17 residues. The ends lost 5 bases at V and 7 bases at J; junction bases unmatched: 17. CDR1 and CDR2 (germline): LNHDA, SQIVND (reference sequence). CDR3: CASSPLPGQGLRSEAFF. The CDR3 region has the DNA TGTGCCAGTAGTCCGCTACCGGGACAGGGTTTACGGAGTGAAGCTTTCTTT.

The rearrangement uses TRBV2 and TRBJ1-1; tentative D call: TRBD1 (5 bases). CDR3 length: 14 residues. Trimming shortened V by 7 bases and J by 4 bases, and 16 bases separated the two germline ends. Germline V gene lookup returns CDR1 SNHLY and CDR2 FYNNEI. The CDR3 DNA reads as TGTGCCAGCAATCCACAGGTATTGGCCACTGAAGCTTTCTTT. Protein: CASNPQVLATEAFF.

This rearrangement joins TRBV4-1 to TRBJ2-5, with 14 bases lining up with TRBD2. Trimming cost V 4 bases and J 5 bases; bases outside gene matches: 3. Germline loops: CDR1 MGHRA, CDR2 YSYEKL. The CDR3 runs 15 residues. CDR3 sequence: CASSRTSGGWETQYF. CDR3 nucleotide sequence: TGCGCCAGCAGCCGGACTAGCGGGGGGTGGGAGACCCAGTACTTC.

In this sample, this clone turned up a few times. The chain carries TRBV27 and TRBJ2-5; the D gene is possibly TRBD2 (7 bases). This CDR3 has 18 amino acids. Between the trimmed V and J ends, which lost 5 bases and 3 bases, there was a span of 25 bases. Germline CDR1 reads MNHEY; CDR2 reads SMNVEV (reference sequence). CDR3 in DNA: TGTGCCAGCAGTCCTACTGGGTGGGGGGGCCCCCGAAAAGAGACCCAGTACTTC. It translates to CASSPTGWGGPRKETQYF.

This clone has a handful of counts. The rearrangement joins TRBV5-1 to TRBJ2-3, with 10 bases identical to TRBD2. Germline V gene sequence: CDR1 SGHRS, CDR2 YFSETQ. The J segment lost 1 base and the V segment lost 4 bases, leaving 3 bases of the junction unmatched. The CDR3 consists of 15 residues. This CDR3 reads CASSSLAGGTDTQYF. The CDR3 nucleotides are TGCGCCAGCAGCAGTCTAGCGGGGGGCACAGATACGCAGTATTTT.

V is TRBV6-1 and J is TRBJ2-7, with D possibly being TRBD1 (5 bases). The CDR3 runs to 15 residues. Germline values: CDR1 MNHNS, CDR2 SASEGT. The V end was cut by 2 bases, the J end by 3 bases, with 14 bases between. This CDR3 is CASSEFSGFGYEQYF. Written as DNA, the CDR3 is TGTGCCAGCAGTGAATTTTCAGGGTTTGGCTACGAGCAGTACTTC.

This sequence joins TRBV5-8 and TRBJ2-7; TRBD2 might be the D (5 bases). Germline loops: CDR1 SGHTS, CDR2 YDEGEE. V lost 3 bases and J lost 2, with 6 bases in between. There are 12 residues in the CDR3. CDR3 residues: CASSSGTYEQYF. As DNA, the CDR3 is TGTGCCAGCAGCTCCGGGACCTACGAGCAGTACTTC.

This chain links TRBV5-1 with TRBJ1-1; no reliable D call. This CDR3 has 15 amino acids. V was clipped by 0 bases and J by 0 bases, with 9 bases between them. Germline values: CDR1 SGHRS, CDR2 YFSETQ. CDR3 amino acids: CASSLEAGMNTEAFF. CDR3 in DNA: TGCGCCAGCAGCTTGGAAGCAGGAATGAACACTGAAGCTTTCTTT.

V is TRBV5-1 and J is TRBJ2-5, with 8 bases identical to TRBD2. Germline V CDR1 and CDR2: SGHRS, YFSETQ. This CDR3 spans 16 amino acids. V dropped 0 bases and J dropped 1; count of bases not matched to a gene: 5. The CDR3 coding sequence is TGCGCCAGCAGCTTGGCCTCGGCGGGGGGCCAAGAGACCCAGTACTTC. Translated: CASSLASAGGQETQYF.

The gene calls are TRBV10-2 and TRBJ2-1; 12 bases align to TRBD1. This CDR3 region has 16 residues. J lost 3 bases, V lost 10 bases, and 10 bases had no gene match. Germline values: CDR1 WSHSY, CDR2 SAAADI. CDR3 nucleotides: TGCGCCACAGGGACAGGGGGCTTGTTGGTCTACAATGAGCAGTTCTTC. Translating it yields CATGTGGLLVYNEQFF.

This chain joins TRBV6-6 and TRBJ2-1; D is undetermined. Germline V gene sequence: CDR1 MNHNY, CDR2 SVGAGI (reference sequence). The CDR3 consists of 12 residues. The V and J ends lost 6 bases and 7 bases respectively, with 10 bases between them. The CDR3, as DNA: TGTGCCAGCAGCCTACGACTGAATGAGCAGTTCTTC. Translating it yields CASSLRLNEQFF.

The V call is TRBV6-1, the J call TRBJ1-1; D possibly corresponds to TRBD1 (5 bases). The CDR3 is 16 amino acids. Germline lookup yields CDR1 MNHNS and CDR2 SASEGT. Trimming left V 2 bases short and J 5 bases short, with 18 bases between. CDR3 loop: CASSERIGEGGTEAFF. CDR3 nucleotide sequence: TGTGCCAGCAGTGAAAGGATAGGGGAGGGCGGGACTGAAGCTTTCTTT.

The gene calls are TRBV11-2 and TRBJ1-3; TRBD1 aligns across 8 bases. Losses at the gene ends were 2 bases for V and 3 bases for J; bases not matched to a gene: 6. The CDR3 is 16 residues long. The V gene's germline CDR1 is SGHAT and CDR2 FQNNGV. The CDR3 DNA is TGTGCCAGCAGCTTACCGGACAGGGTCGGTGGAAACACCATATATTTT. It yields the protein CASSLPDRVGGNTIYF.

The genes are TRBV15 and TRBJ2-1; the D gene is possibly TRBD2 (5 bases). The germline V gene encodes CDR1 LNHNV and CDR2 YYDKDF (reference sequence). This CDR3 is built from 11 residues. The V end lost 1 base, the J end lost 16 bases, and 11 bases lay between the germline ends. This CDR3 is CATSRGGRAFF. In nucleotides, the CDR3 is TGTGCCACCAGCAGAGGAGGGCGTGCTTTCTTC.